This TCR beta chain originates from a study of metastatic and nonmetastatic thyroid tumors (dated by TCRdb to 2018 to 2021). With respect to the entire study: Repertoires from peripheral blood and from tumor or nodule tissue samples of malignant and benign thyroid patients were compared.

Receptor amplification or capture employed PCR. Sequencing used an Illumina HiSeq 4000. High-throughput sequencing was used to profile the TCR beta-chain CDR3 region of every patient. Regarding the original processing steps: The researchers built a classifier to tell apart papillary thyroid cancer patients with distant metastasis, based on CDR3 differences among clinicopathological groups. Repertoire diversity was assessed with the Shannon index, and tumor-blood repertoire similarity with the Morisita-Horn index. The public reads were quality trimmed at Q25 with fastp and then assembled into clones with MiXCR by TCRdb, keeping productive beta chains. It is TCRdb's table, rather than the study itself, that gives the V and J calls and clone size. This sample holds roughly 90,000 clones; about 15% were observed only once. The top ten hold roughly 3.6% of the sample. This clone was detected many times. Its target antigen remains unknown. No base quality information exists; no much larger clone differs at one position.

Beyond this particular receptor, the publication reports: TCR beta diversity was reported as significantly higher in malignant tumors than in benign nodules, in both blood and tumor samples.

V and J are trimmed by 4 bases and 7 bases, and the gene matches miss 2 bases of the junction. The CDR3, from cysteine to phenylalanine, totals 11 residues. Only the CDR3 part of the read is kept: 33 bases, read in frame from the first base. The CDR1 and CDR2 encoded by the germline V gene are SQVTM and ANQGSEA. No treatment had been received by any patient before thyroid surgery. Using T-cell receptor beta sequencing, the study looked back at clinical samples from patients collected from the early 2010s to the late 2010s. The sample taken for sequencing was blood. This sequence originates from a female donor with papillary thyroid cancer or a benign thyroid nodule (not recorded which). Some clones in this sample may be carry-over from other donors' samples. The chain is made from TRBV29-1 and TRBJ1-2, with 8 bases in between that match TRBD1. For the CDR3, the sequence is CSVGTGFGYTF. Read as DNA, the sequence is TGCAGCGTTGGGACAGGGTTTGGCTACACCTTC.